This T cell receptor beta chain was captured by sequencing in a study of control samples from healthy donors and cancer patients. Trimming pared 5 bases from V and 2 bases from J, leaving 19 bases between. This CDR3 has 17 residues. Germline V CDR1 and CDR2: MDHEN, SYDVKM. Measured with immunoSEQ multiplex PCR; TCRdb has only the in-frame clones, and not every one. The repertoire includes just over 150,000 clones, approximately 90% of them detected once, and around 12% sits in the top ten. This sequence was found in a man aged 30 to 39 in good health. The chain joins TRBV28 to TRBJ1-5; D gene unclear. What was sequenced was blood. The CDR3 DNA is TGTGCCAGCAGTGGGCAGCCACTCAAGCGGGGCAATCAGCCCCAGCATTTT. This translates into CASSGQPLKRGNQPQHF. The full variable domain, with the rest looked up from reference TRBV28 and TRBJ1-5, is DVKVTQSSRYLVKRTGEKVFLECVQDMDHENMFWYRQDPGLGLRLIYFSYDVKMKEKGDIPEGYSVSREKKERFSLILESASTNQTSMYLCASSGQPLKRGNQPQHFGDGTRLSIL.